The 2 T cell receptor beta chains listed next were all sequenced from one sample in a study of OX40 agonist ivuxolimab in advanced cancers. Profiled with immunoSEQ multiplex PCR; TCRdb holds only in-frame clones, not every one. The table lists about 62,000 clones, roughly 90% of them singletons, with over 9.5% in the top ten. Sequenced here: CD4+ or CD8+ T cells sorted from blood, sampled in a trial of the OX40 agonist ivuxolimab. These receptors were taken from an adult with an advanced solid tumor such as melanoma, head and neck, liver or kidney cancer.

In DNA form, the CDR3 reads TGTGCCATCAGTGAGCCCAGTGTGTCACTCGTCTCCGGCAATGAGCAGTTCTTC. Protein: CAISEPSVSLVSGNEQFF. The chain links TRBV10-3 to TRBJ2-1; D is undetermined. With 2 bases removed from V and 6 bases from J, the gap between germline ends came to 23 bases. Germline values: CDR1 ENHRY, CDR2 SYGVKD. This CDR3 comprises 18 residues.

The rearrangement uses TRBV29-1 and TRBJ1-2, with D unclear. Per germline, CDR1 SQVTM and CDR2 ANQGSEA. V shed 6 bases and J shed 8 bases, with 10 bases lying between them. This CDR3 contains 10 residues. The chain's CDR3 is CSVIDGGYTF. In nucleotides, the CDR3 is TGCAGCGTAATCGACGGAGGCTACACCTTC.